The T cell receptor beta chain described here comes from a study of CD8 T cells in ankylosing spondylitis (dated by TCRdb to about 2017). About the full investigation: T cell receptor beta repertoires were profiled in healthy donors and ankylosing spondylitis patients so that disease-linked TCR variants could be found. The full study cohort was made up of 25 to 30 ankylosing spondylitis patients and 108 healthy donors. Peripheral blood was sampled, and synovial fluid was also collected from ankylosing spondylitis patients.

The V and J ends are trimmed by 1 base and 2 bases, leaving 9 bases between them. The germline V gene (reference sequence) sets CDR1 to MNHEY and CDR2 to SMNVEV. The CDR3 spans 15 residues, from the cysteine through the phenylalanine. Only CDR3 DNA is held: 45 bases, read in frame from base 1. This clonotype has just a few counts. The specificity of this receptor is unknown. No base quality information exists; no much larger clone differs at one position. General findings and caveats noted by the study authors: The disease-linked clones were reported as significantly enriched in matched synovial fluid samples from ankylosing spondylitis patients. Some motif variants had previously been reported in the synovial fluid and blood of reactive arthritis patients, which suggests shared mechanisms of disease initiation. A CD8+ phenotype was shown by the disease-linked clones, which were found at relatively low frequencies in peripheral blood. Blood from ankylosing spondylitis patients appeared to be characterized by a TCR beta motif made up of several highly homologous amino acid variants.

Sequencer: Illumina HiSeq 2500. Quantitative 5'-RACE with molecular barcodes was the method used to prepare the TCR beta libraries. Processing in the source paper ran as follows. To identify disease-linked TCR variants, a new computational method was used, one built on a probabilistic model of VDJ rearrangement. The public reads were reanalyzed by TCRdb: fastp trimming at Q25, MiXCR alignment, in-frame beta chains only. Rows merge per CDR3 protein into single entries with the most common DNA and genes. TCRdb's processing, not the study's, gives the V and J calls here. This sample lists fewer than 500,000 distinct CDR3 sequences; approximately 20% were detected once. 16% of the sample is in the top ten clones.

The source is a male donor with ankylosing spondylitis. The chain couples TRBV27 to TRBJ1-5, and the D gene may be TRBD1, 5 bases matching. Specimen: blood, either unsorted or a sorted T cell fraction (not recorded which). Here the CDR3 is given as CASSLWGDGNQPQHF. At the DNA level, the sequence is TGTGCCAGCAGTTTATGGGGGGACGGCAATCAGCCCCAGCATTTT.